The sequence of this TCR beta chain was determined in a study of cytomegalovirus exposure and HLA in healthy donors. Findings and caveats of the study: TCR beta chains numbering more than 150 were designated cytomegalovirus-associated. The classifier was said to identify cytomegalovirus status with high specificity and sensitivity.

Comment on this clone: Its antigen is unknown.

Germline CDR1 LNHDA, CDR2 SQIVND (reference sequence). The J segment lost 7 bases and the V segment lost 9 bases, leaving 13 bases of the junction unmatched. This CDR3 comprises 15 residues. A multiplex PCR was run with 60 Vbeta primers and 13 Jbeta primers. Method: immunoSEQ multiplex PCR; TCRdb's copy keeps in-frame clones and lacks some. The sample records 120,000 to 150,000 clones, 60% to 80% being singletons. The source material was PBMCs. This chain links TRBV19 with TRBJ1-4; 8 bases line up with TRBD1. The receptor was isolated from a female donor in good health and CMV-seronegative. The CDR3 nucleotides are TGTGCCAGCAAGGACAGGGCAGGTGGGGGTGAAAAACTGTTTTTT. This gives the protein CASKDRAGGGEKLFF.